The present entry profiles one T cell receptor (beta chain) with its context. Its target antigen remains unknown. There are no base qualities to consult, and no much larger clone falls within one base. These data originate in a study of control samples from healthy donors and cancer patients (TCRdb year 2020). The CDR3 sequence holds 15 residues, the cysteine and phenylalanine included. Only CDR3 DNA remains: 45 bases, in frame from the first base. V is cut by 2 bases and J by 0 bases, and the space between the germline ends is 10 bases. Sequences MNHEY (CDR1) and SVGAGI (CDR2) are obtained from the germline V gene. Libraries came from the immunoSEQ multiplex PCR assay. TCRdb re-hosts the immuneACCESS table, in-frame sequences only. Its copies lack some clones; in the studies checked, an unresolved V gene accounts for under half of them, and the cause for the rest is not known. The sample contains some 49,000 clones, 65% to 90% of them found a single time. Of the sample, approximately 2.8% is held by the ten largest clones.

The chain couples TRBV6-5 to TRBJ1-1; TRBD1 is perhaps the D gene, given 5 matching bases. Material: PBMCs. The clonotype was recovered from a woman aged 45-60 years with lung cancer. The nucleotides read TGTGCCAGCAGTTACAGCAGGACAATGAACACTGAAGCTTTCTTT. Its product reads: CASSYSRTMNTEAFF.